Detailed here is one T cell receptor beta chain. What it binds is unknown. The data belong to a study of shared clonotypes between healthy human individuals. Study-wide findings and caveats: Clonotypes not shared had lower generation probabilities than those common to all four donors.

The CDR3 contains 15 residues. Germline CDR1 reads SGHDT; CDR2 reads YYEEEE. V dropped 1 base and J dropped 3; count of bases not matched to a gene: 5. Running of the assay took place at deep level. Profiling relied on immunoSEQ multiplex PCR, and the TCRdb table lists in-frame clones only, not all of them. The sample has about 2.4 million clones; approximately 94% are singletons. Material for sequencing was naive CD4+ T cells sorted from blood. Described subset: CD45RA+ positively selected. The rearrangement links TRBV5-6 to TRBJ2-7, with 9 bases lining up with TRBD1. This TCR came from a man in his late teens or twenties in good health. CDR3 region: CASSLWGQGLYEQYF. The CDR3 nucleotides are TGTGCCAGCAGCTTGTGGGGACAGGGTCTCTACGAGCAGTACTTC.